This T cell receptor (beta chain) was recovered during a study of cytomegalovirus exposure and HLA in healthy donors. Study outcomes and limitations: The number of N-insertions in an Asian-associated ancestry cluster was reportedly below the approximately 680-donor mean in a later analysis. It is likely that the observed cluster of highly shared sequence variants was a sequencing artifact. A later analysis showed HLA-associated TCR beta chains outstripping equally common others in clonal expansion.

Notes on this clone: Its antigen is unidentified.

PCR involved 60 Vbeta and 13 Jbeta primers. Study processing details: Among the unique TCR beta chains that a later analysis counted, about 81 million in all, 10 million to 11 million were shared. Only in-frame clones appear in the TCRdb table, and some are missing; sequencing was by immunoSEQ multiplex PCR. That table supplies the V and J calls and clone size; D and trimming were determined from the DNA. Of tens of thousands of clones listed, 67% are singletons. Germline V CDR1 and CDR2: SQVTM, ANQGSEA. The CDR3 spans 11 residues. Trimming took off 7 bases at V and 8 bases at J, with 14 bases between the two ends.

Material for sequencing was PBMCs. The sequence was obtained from a woman aged 45-65 years in good health and CMV-seropositive. The V and J genes are TRBV29-1 and TRBJ1-1, with D possibly TRBD1 on 5 matching bases. The CDR3 region has the DNA TGCAGCGCCGATAGGGGTACAGAAGCTTTCTTT. It yields the protein CSADRGTEAFF.